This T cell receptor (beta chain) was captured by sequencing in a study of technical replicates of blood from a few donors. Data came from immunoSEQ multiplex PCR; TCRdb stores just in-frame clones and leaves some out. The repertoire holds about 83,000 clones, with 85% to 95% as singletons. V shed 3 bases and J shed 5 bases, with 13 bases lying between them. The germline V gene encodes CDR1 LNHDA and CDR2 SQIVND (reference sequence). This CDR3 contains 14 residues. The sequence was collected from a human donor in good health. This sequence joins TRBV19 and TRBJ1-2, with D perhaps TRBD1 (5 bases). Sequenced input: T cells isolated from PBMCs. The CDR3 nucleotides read TGTGCCAGTAGTATTGGGGGGGAACGGTATGGCTACACCTTC. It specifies CASSIGGERYGYTF.